A selection of T cell receptor beta chains follows, all from one sample in a study of T cells in Graves' hyperthyroidism and ophthalmopathy. TCRdb recomputed calls from the multiplex PCR reads with MiXCR, one row per CDR3 protein. Here the sample spans about 260,000 distinct CDR3 sequences, 20% to 25% being singletons. Sequenced material: blood. These receptors were obtained from a man between 35 and 55 years old with Graves' hyperthyroidism that later progressed to Graves' ophthalmopathy. Each CDR3 is given with its conserved first and last residue. The D gene is left open where the match is weak. The listing skips clone size in some rows; elsewhere it reads once, few, many or a size class.

v_call,j_call,d_call,clone_size,cdr3_aa,cdr3_nt
TRBV7-2,TRBJ2-3,TRBD2,many,CASSSQPRLAGDTQYF,TGTGCCAGCAGCTCCCAACCCCGACTAGCTGGAGATACGCAGTATTTT
TRBV20-1,TRBJ1-1,TRBD1,many,CSARTGGSTEAFF,TGCAGTGCGAGGACAGGGGGGAGCACTGAAGCTTTCTTT
TRBV15,TRBJ1-2,.,many,CATSSEGNYGYTF,TGTGCCACCAGCAGCGAAGGGAACTATGGCTACACCTTC
TRBV20-1,TRBJ1-2,.,many,CSATDPDTGYGYTF,TGCAGTGCCACTGACCCGGACACGGGCTATGGCTACACCTTC
TRBV27,TRBJ1-5,.,many,CASSLSPTSNQPQHF,TGTGCCAGCAGTTTATCCCCCACTAGCAATCAGCCCCAGCATTTT
TRBV19,TRBJ1-5,.,many,CASSIVRGRTNFGPQHF,TGTGCCAGTAGTATCGTGCGGGGGCGAACCAATTTCGGCCCCCAGCATTTT
TRBV28,TRBJ2-5,.,.,CASSPSDSQTQYF,TGTGCCAGCAGTCCGTCGGACTCGCAGACCCAGTACTTC
TRBV12-3/TRBV12-4,TRBJ2-7,.,many,CASSQTGITYEQYF,TGTGCCAGCAGCCAAACAGGGATAACCTACGAGCAGTACTTC
TRBV6-1,TRBJ1-5,.,.,CASRKIQGSNQPQHF,TGTGCCAGCAGGAAGATACAGGGAAGCAATCAGCCCCAGCATTTT
TRBV7-8,TRBJ1-5,TRBD1,many,CASSFVGGSDQPQHF,TGTGCCAGCAGCTTCGTAGGGGGCTCGGATCAGCCCCAGCATTTT
TRBV5-5,TRBJ2-7,TRBD1,.,CASSFTGGRVYEQYF,TGTGCCAGCAGCTTTACAGGGGGAAGGGTCTACGAGCAGTACTTC
TRBV20-1,TRBJ1-2,TRBD1,many,CSARDPGGGYGYTF,TGCAGTGCTAGAGATCCAGGGGGTGGATATGGCTACACCTTC
TRBV5-1,TRBJ2-5,.,many,CASSLTGAEETQYF,TGCGCCAGCAGCTTGACGGGGGCCGAAGAGACCCAGTACTTC
TRBV6-1,TRBJ2-5,.,many,CASSELSAGTQYF,TGTGCCAGCAGTGAATTGTCGGCAGGGACCCAGTACTTC
TRBV29-1,TRBJ1-1,TRBD1,.,CSAEQGSGTEAFF,TGCAGCGCCGAACAGGGGTCGGGCACTGAAGCTTTCTTT
TRBV30,TRBJ1-3,.,many,CAWSVQGRGNTIYF,TGTGCCTGGAGTGTACAAGGGAGGGGAAACACCATATATTTT
TRBV2,TRBJ1-1,TRBD1,many,CASSERDRAEAFF,TGTGCCAGCAGTGAAAGAGACAGGGCTGAAGCTTTCTTT
TRBV6-1,TRBJ1-1,.,many,CASSEKERGWNTEAFF,TGTGCCAGCAGTGAAAAGGAAAGGGGTTGGAACACTGAAGCTTTCTTT
TRBV2,TRBJ2-5,.,medium-sized,CASSPTIRETQYF,TGTGCCAGCAGTCCGACAATTAGGGAGACCCAGTACTTC
TRBV7-8,TRBJ2-5,.,few,CASSYRVETQYF,TGTGCCAGCAGCTATCGGGTGGAGACCCAGTACTTC
TRBV15,TRBJ1-5,.,.,CATTKEALQPQHF,TGTGCCACCACCAAGGAGGCCCTTCAGCCCCAGCATTTT
TRBV12-3/TRBV12-4,TRBJ2-5,.,.,CASSTAAYQETQYF,TGTGCCAGCAGCACCGCGGCGTACCAAGAGACCCAGTACTTC
TRBV30,TRBJ1-1,.,many,CAWIGGVRTEAFF,TGTGCCTGGATCGGAGGGGTAAGGACTGAAGCTTTCTTT
TRBV4-1,TRBJ2-7,.,many,CASSPEGGGWTYEQYF,TGCGCCAGCAGCCCCGAGGGGGGGGGTTGGACCTACGAGCAGTACTTC
TRBV11-2,TRBJ2-5,TRBD1,many,CASSLGQGVFQETQYF,TGTGCCAGCAGCTTAGGACAGGGAGTCTTCCAAGAGACCCAGTACTTC